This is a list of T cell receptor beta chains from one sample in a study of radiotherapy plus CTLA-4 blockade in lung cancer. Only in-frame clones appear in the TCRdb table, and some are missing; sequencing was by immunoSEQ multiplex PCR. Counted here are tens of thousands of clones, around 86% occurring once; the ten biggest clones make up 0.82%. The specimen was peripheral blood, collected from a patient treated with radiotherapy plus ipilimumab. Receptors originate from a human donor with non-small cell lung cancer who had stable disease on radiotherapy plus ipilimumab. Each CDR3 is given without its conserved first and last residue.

ASSQGGEQF	9	TRBJ2-1	TRBV19
ASRGQDYEQY	10	TRBJ2-7	TRBV27
ASSLGRLYNEQF	12	TRBJ2-1	TRBV5-6
ASSVGERDQF	10	TRBJ2-1	TRBV9
ASSPAGGETQY	11	TRBJ2-5	TRBV18
ASSFTGGEY	9	TRBJ2-7	TRBV5-6
ASSQLAYQSNEQF	13	TRBJ2-1	TRBV27
ASSPVGQTMNTEAF	14	TRBJ1-1	TRBV18
ASSKALRDNYGYT	13	TRBJ1-2	TRBV21-1
ASVRVQVSTDTQY	13	TRBJ2-3	TRBV6-1
ASMEGDSPNYGYT	13	TRBJ1-2	TRBV28
ASSLGQGAYEQY	12	TRBJ2-7	TRBV27
ASSRGQGAYEQY	12	TRBJ2-7	TRBV5-4
SVEDREGGADTGELF	15	TRBJ2-2	TRBV29-1
ASSLELAYLPNTQY	14	TRBJ2-3	TRBV5-4
ATSMTPTDTQY	11	TRBJ2-3	TRBV5-1
ASSSGYNYGYT	11	TRBJ1-2	TRBV19
ASSYRVGGGRETQY	14	TRBJ2-5	TRBV21-1
ASSLETTNEKLF	12	TRBJ1-4	TRBV7-8
ASLRDGGEQF	10	TRBJ2-1	TRBV6-1
ASSVGRGQGNSPLH	14	TRBJ1-6	TRBV2
ASSESGTGLALF	12	TRBJ1-4	TRBV6-1
ASSQGPDRGQPQH	13	TRBJ1-5	TRBV7-2
ASSTERLDTEAF	12	TRBJ1-1	TRBV5-6
ASSVRGRERTEAF	13	TRBJ1-1	TRBV2
ASSSRTSGGTDTQY	14	TRBJ2-3	TRBV5-1
ASSYGGWQPQH	11	TRBJ1-5	TRBV6-5
ASSVGPYNEQF	11	TRBJ2-1	TRBV5-1
ASREVASTDTQY	12	TRBJ2-3	TRBV6-4
ASTQSFPGQPF	11	TRBJ1-1	TRBV28